This TCR beta chain comes out of a study of PD-1 and CTLA-4 blockade in melanoma. The V end lost 6 bases, the J end lost 2 bases, and 9 bases lay between the germline ends. The CDR3 loop spans 13 amino acids. Germline V gives CDR1 MNHEY, CDR2 SMNVEV (reference sequence). Some clones are missing from TCRdb's copy, which holds only in-frame ones; the method was immunoSEQ multiplex PCR. The sample yields 20,000 or so clones, approximately 89% seen once. The chain recombines TRBV27 with TRBJ2-3; possible D gene TRBD1, 5 bases. This receptor was taken from a human donor with melanoma. The specimen was CD8+ T cells from peripheral blood, collected before anti-PD-1 treatment. In DNA, the CDR3 is TGTGCCAGCAGCCTGACAGCCACAGATACGCAGTATTTT. Encoded protein: CASSLTATDTQYF.